A selection of T cell receptor beta chains follows, all from one sample in a study of T-cell memory formation after mild COVID-19. TCRdb re-analysed the 5' RACE reads in MiXCR, keeping a single row per CDR3 protein. Of about 340,000 distinct CDR3 sequences in the sample, 20% to 25% were seen once. The sample consisted of PBMCs or a T cell subset sorted from them (not recorded which). These receptors were collected from a man younger than 35 who had mild COVID-19 (a few samples of this study predate the infection). Cell type and time point are not known. Each CDR3 is given with its conserved first and last residue. Fields, in order: CDR3 protein, CDR3 DNA, D gene, V gene, J gene, clone size. A D gene is named only where the DNA matches it firmly. Size is omitted from some rows. Given values are once, few, many or a class for expanded clones.

CASSRGSEDTQYF	TGTGCCAGCAGCCGAGGTAGCGAAGATACGCAGTATTTT	.	TRBV28	TRBJ2-3	.
CASSLFGGLSYEQYF	TGTGCCAGCAGTTTATTCGGGGGCCTCTCCTACGAGCAGTACTTC	.	TRBV12-3/TRBV12-4	TRBJ2-7	few
CASSQDLVTQTQYF	TGTGCCAGCAGCCAAGACCTGGTCACACAGACCCAGTACTTC	.	TRBV4-2	TRBJ2-5	few
CSGGSGVNTGELFF	TGCAGCGGGGGGAGCGGTGTTAACACCGGGGAGCTGTTTTTT	.	TRBV29-1	TRBJ2-2	.
CASSLQGLSNQPQHF	TGTGCCAGCAGTTTACAGGGTTTAAGCAATCAGCCCCAGCATTTT	.	TRBV12-3/TRBV12-4	TRBJ1-5	few
CASSSDQGPQYF	TGTGCCAGCAGCTCAGATCAGGGACCGCAGTATTTT	.	TRBV7-2	TRBJ2-3	few
CASSLIGLADTQYF	TGTGCCAGCAGCTTAATAGGGCTTGCAGATACGCAGTATTTT	.	TRBV7-3	TRBJ2-3	.
CASTPQGQGDYEKLFF	TGCGCCAGCACCCCACAGGGACAGGGTGATTATGAAAAACTGTTTTTT	TRBD1	TRBV5-1	TRBJ1-4	.
CASSQDPGGVNTIYF	TGCGCCAGCAGCCAAGATCCGGGAGGGGTAAACACCATATATTTT	.	TRBV4-1	TRBJ1-3	.
CASEMGEQGAGQPQHF	TGTGCCAGCGAGATGGGAGAACAGGGGGCGGGTCAGCCCCAGCATTTT	TRBD1	TRBV2	TRBJ1-5	.
CSARDGGVRAGYEQYF	TGCAGTGCTAGAGATGGCGGGGTGCGGGCTGGCTACGAGCAGTACTTC	.	TRBV20-1	TRBJ2-7	few
CATSAWTGSDYGYTF	TGTGCCACCAGTGCCTGGACAGGGTCCGACTATGGCTACACCTTC	TRBD1	TRBV24-1	TRBJ1-2	many
CASSLAASRETQYF	TGTGCCAGCAGTTTGGCGGCTAGCCGAGAGACCCAGTACTTC	.	TRBV12-3/TRBV12-4	TRBJ2-5	few
CASSEGGEETQYF	TGTGCCAGCAGCGAAGGGGGGGAAGAGACCCAGTACTTC	.	TRBV9	TRBJ2-5	few
CASSRGEDTGELFF	TGTGCCAGTAGTAGAGGGGAAGACACCGGGGAGCTGTTTTTT	.	TRBV19	TRBJ2-2	few
CASSQDRGRQGKGETQYF	TGTGCCAGCAGCCAAGATAGGGGCAGGCAGGGTAAAGGAGAGACCCAGTACTTC	.	TRBV3-1	TRBJ2-5	few
CASSRSQEETQYF	TGTGCCAGCAGTCGGAGTCAAGAAGAGACCCAGTACTTC	.	TRBV7-3	TRBJ2-5	.
CASSLAVGELFF	TGTGCCAGCAGCTTGGCCGTGGGGGAGCTGTTTTTT	.	TRBV5-5	TRBJ2-2	few
CASSYGTGNQPQHF	TGTGCCAGCAGTTACGGGACAGGCAATCAGCCCCAGCATTTT	TRBD1	TRBV6-5	TRBJ1-5	.
CASSQANRGFYEQYF	TGCGCCAGCAGCCAAGCGAATAGGGGTTTCTACGAGCAGTACTTC	.	TRBV4-1	TRBJ2-7	few
CASSPTSGGNQETQYF	TGTGCCAGCAGCCCGACTAGCGGGGGTAACCAAGAGACCCAGTACTTC	TRBD2	TRBV9	TRBJ2-5	.
CASSFRQTGNSPLHF	TGCGCCAGCAGCTTCCGACAGACGGGTAATTCACCCCTCCACTTT	.	TRBV5-1	TRBJ1-6	.
CASSKPAGANTEAFF	TGTGCCAGCAGCAAACCCGCAGGGGCGAACACTGAAGCTTTCTTT	.	TRBV7-9	TRBJ1-1	few
CASSRTGAGANVLTF	TGCGCCAGCAGCCGGACAGGGGCTGGGGCCAACGTCCTGACTTTC	TRBD1	TRBV5-1	TRBJ2-6	.
CASSLMRGLASTDTQYF	TGTGCCAGCAGCTTGATGAGAGGACTAGCCAGCACAGATACGCAGTATTTT	TRBD2	TRBV11-1	TRBJ2-3	.
CSARGLAGAEQYF	TGCAGCGCCCGAGGACTAGCGGGGGCCGAGCAGTACTTC	TRBD2	TRBV29-1	TRBJ2-7	few
CASRGGQSAFQPQHF	TGTGCCAGTAGGGGGGGACAGTCGGCATTCCAGCCCCAGCATTTT	TRBD1	TRBV19	TRBJ1-5	.